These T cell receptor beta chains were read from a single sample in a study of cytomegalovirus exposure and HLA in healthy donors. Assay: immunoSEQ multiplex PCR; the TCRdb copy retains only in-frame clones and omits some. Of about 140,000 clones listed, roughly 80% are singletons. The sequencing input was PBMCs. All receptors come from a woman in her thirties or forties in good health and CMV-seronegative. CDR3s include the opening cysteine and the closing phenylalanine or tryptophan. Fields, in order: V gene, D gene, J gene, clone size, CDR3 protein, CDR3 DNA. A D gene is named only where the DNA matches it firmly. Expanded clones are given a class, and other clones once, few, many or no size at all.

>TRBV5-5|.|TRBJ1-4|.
CASSFSAAQEKLFF
TGTGCCAGCAGCTTTAGCGCAGCTCAAGAAAAACTGTTTTTT
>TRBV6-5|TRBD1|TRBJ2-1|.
CASSYSGTGKQFF
TGTGCCAGCAGTTACAGTGGGACAGGGAAGCAGTTCTTC
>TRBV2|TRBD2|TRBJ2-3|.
CASSGEGDTQYF
TGTGCCAGTAGCGGGGAAGGGGATACGCAGTATTTT
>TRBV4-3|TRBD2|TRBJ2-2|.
CASSRSSGGAVGELFF
TGCGCCAGCAGCCGATCTAGCGGGGGGGCCGTCGGGGAGCTGTTTTTT
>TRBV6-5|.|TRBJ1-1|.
CASSYNGGTDTEAFF
TGTGCCAGCAGTTACAATGGGGGCACGGACACTGAAGCTTTCTTT
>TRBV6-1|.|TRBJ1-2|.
CASSEVRSGYTF
TGTGCCAGCAGTGAAGTTCGCAGTGGCTACACCTTC
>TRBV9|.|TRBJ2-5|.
CASSALERETQYF
TGTGCCAGCAGCGCCTTAGAGAGGGAGACCCAGTACTTC
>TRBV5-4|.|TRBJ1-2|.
CASSAGRPANYGYTF
TGTGCCAGCAGCGCGGGACGGCCAGCTAACTATGGCTACACCTTC
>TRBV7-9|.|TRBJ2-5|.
CASSLAETQYF
TGTGCCAGCAGCTTGGCAGAGACCCAGTACTTC
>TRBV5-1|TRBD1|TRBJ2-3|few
CASSSTGGADTQYF
TGCGCCAGCAGCTCAACAGGGGGCGCAGATACGCAGTATTTT
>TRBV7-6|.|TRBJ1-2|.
CASSPEGGPYGYTF
TGTGCCAGCAGCCCGGAGGGGGGGCCCTATGGCTACACCTTC
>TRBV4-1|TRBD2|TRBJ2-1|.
CASSQGRAGVVNEQFF
TGCGCCAGCAGCCAAGGAAGAGCGGGAGTGGTCAATGAGCAGTTCTTC
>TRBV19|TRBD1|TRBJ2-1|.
CASQTEDRVYNEQFF
TGTGCCAGCCAAACGGAGGACAGGGTGTACAATGAGCAGTTCTTC
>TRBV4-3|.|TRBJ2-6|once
CASSQDVDSGANGLTF
TGCGCCAGCAGCCAAGATGTCGACTCTGGGGCCAACGGCCTGACTTTC
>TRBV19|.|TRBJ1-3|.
CASIGQREESGNTIYF
TGTGCCAGTATTGGTCAGAGGGAAGAGTCTGGAAACACCATATATTTT
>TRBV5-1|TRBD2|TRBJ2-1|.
CASSISGGADEQFF
TGCGCCAGCAGCATTAGCGGGGGGGCAGATGAGCAGTTCTTC
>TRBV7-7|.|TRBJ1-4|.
CASSLGRATNEKLFF
TGTGCCAGCAGCTTAGGTCGTGCAACTAATGAAAAACTGTTTTTT
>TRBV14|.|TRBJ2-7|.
CASSQPWTEQYF
TGTGCCAGCAGCCAGCCATGGACAGAGCAGTACTTC
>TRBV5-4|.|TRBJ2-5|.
CASSQTLDLIRETQYF
TGTGCCAGCAGCCAAACTCTGGACTTAATTCGGGAGACCCAGTACTTC
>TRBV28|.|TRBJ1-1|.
CASSFLGFGAFF
TGTGCCAGCAGTTTTCTAGGTTTCGGGGCTTTCTTT
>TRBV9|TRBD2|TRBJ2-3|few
CASRRTSGRTDTQYF
TGTGCCAGCAGGCGGACTAGCGGGAGAACAGATACGCAGTATTTT
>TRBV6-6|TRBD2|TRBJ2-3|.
CASRPRGVGDTQYF
TGTGCCAGCAGGCCCCGGGGGGTGGGAGATACGCAGTATTTT
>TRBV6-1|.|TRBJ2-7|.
CASSEGPQGEQYF
TGTGCCAGCAGTGAGGGTCCACAGGGCGAGCAGTACTTC
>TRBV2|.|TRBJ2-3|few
CASDREGTDTQYF
TGTGCCAGCGACAGGGAGGGCACAGATACGCAGTATTTT
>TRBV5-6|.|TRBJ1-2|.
CASSLGGLPGYTF
TGTGCCAGCAGCTTGGGCGGGCTTCCAGGCTACACCTTC
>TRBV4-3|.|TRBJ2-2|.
CASSQESGWNTGELFF
TGCGCCAGCAGCCAAGAATCGGGTTGGAACACCGGGGAGCTGTTTTTT
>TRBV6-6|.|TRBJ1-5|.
CASSDTGRTNQPQHF
TGTGCCAGCAGTGACACCGGACGGACTAATCAGCCCCAGCATTTT
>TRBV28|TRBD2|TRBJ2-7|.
CASTPPGRNTYEQYF
TGTGCCAGCACGCCGCCCGGGAGGAACACTTACGAGCAGTACTTC
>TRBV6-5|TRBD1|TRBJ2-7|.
CASSYNRGYEQYF
TGTGCCAGCAGTTACAACAGGGGCTACGAGCAGTACTTC
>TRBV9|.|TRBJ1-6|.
CASSVGTTGSYNSPLHF
TGTGCCAGCAGCGTAGGGACCACAGGGTCCTATAATTCACCCCTCCACTTT
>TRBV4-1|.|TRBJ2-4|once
CASSQQEAKNIQYF
TGCGCCAGCAGCCAACAGGAAGCCAAAAACATTCAGTACTTC
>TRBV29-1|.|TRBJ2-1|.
CSGTVYNEQFF
TGCAGCGGGACAGTCTACAATGAGCAGTTCTTC
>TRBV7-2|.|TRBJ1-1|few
CASSPRVDTEAFF
TGTGCCAGCAGCCCCAGGGTAGACACTGAAGCTTTCTTT
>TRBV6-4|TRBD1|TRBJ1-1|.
CASSDWPDRGPAFF
TGTGCCAGCAGTGATTGGCCAGACAGGGGGCCAGCTTTCTTT
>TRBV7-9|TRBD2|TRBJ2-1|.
CASSSQLAGVYNEQFF
TGTGCCAGCAGCTCGCAACTAGCGGGGGTTTACAATGAGCAGTTCTTC
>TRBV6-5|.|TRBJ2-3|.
CASRGTLHSTDTQYF
TGTGCCAGCAGAGGGACACTTCATAGCACAGATACGCAGTATTTT
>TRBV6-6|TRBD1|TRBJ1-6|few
CASTRTGTNSPLHF
TGTGCCAGCACCCGGACAGGGACAAATTCACCCCTCCACTTT
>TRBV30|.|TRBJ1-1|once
CAWSVGGGTEAFF
TGTGCCTGGAGTGTTGGGGGAGGTACTGAAGCTTTCTTT
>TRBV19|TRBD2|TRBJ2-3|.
CASSALAGGPSDTQYF
TGTGCCAGTAGTGCCTTAGCGGGGGGGCCATCAGATACGCAGTATTTT
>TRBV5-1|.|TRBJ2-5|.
CASRRGLAAETQYF
TGCGCCAGCAGACGGGGACTGGCCGCCGAGACCCAGTACTTC
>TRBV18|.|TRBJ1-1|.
CASSSQNGGAEAFF
TGTGCCAGCTCAAGCCAAAACGGAGGCGCTGAAGCTTTCTTT
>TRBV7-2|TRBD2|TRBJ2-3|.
CASSLALGRGADTQYF
TGTGCCAGCAGCTTAGCGCTCGGGAGGGGCGCAGATACGCAGTATTTT
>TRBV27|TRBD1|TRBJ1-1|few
CASSILGGFGTEAFF
TGTGCCAGCAGTATCCTAGGGGGCTTTGGGACTGAAGCTTTCTTT
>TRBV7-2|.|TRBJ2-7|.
CASSFTGINEQYF
TGTGCCAGCAGCTTTACAGGGATCAACGAGCAGTACTTC
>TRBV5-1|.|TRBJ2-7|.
CASSLARRDYEQYF
TGCGCCAGCAGCCTAGCCCGTCGGGACTACGAGCAGTACTTC
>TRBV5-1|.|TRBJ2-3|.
CASSLDSYTDTQYF
TGCGCCAGCAGCTTGGACAGCTACACAGATACGCAGTATTTT
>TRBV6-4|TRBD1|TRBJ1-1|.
CASRADRGTEAFF
TGTGCCAGCAGGGCGGACAGGGGGACTGAAGCTTTCTTT
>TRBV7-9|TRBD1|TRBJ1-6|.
CASSRTGVGNSPLHF
TGTGCCAGCAGCCGGACAGGGGTTGGTAATTCACCCCTCCACTTT
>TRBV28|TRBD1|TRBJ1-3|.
CASKRGPGNTIYF
TGTGCCAGCAAAAGGGGGCCTGGAAACACCATATATTTT
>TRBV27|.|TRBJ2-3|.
CASSLDPGDIDTQYF
TGTGCCAGCAGTTTAGACCCTGGAGATATAGATACGCAGTATTTT
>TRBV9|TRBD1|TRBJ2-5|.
CASSVGDRASKETQYF
TGTGCCAGCAGCGTAGGGGACAGGGCATCTAAAGAGACCCAGTACTTC
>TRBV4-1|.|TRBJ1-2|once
CASSQRGALGYTF
TGCGCCAGCAGCCAAAGGGGTGCGCTTGGCTACACCTTC
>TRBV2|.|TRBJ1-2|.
CASSSDSNYGYTF
TGTGCCAGCAGTTCTGACAGTAACTATGGCTACACCTTC
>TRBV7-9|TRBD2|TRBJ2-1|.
CASSPPGLAGGDEQFF
TGTGCCAGCAGCCCGCCGGGACTAGCGGGAGGGGATGAGCAGTTCTTC